This entry features one T cell receptor (beta chain) sequence. This specimen comes from a study of shared clonotypes between healthy human individuals. CDR3 length equals 14 residues. Germline trimming cut 4 bases from V and 5 bases from J; bases unmatched to any gene: 8. The V gene's germline CDR1 is SGHDT and CDR2 YYEEEE. The data were produced by immunoSEQ multiplex PCR, yet TCRdb's version contains in-frame clones alone and is incomplete. The sample has a few hundred thousand clones; 87% are singletons. V usage is TRBV5-6 and J usage is TRBJ2-5, with 7 bases fitting TRBD2. The clonotype was recovered from a man between 18 and 29 years old in good health. What was sequenced was memory CD8+ T cells sorted from blood. The subset is: CD45RO+ cells pooled with CCR7-negative TemRA cells. This CDR3 reads CASSPWGGYETQYF. The CDR3 DNA reads as TGTGCCAGCAGCCCCTGGGGGGGGTATGAGACCCAGTACTTC.